Listed here are 9 T cell receptor beta chains from one sample, sequenced in a study of CD8 T cells in ankylosing spondylitis. TCRdb independently ran MiXCR on the 5' RACE reads; one entry per CDR3 protein. The data contain over 150,000 distinct CDR3 sequences, around 13% of them singletons. Sequences were obtained from blood, either unsorted or a sorted T cell fraction (not recorded which). These receptors all stem from a male donor with ankylosing spondylitis or in good health (not recorded which).

In its sample, this clonotype was seen a few times. The chain is built from TRBV15 and TRBJ2-7; D not resolved. The germline V and J ends were trimmed by 0 bases and 0 bases, with 15 bases remaining between them. The germline gives CDR1 LNHNV, CDR2 YYDKDF (reference sequence). CDR3 size: 17 residues. As DNA, the CDR3 is TGTGCCACCAGCAGAGATCACCTAGGAGTACTCTCCTACGAGCAGTACTTC. Residues: CATSRDHLGVLSYEQYF.

The chain recombines TRBV7-8 with TRBJ2-1, with D possibly being TRBD2 (7 bases). V gave up 3 bases and J gave up 10 bases, with 22 bases separating them. The CDR3 is 16 residues long. The germline V gene has CDR1 SGHVS and CDR2 FQNEAQ. The CDR3 protein is CASSLADGRGGSEQFF. The DNA for the CDR3 is TGTGCCAGCAGCTTGGCGGACGGTAGGGGGGGGAGCGAGCAGTTCTTC.

A remark on this clonotype: Because the CDR3 is missing its conserved closing phenylalanine or tryptophan, this is likely a read error. The chain uses TRBV2 and TRBJ2-1; maybe TRBD2 (6 bases). This CDR3 is 16 amino acids long. Trimming took off 0 bases at V and 2 bases at J, with 11 bases between the two ends. Germline assignment: CDR1 SNHLY and CDR2 FYNNEI. CDR3 amino acids: CASSEARGGTYNEQFL. CDR3 nucleotide sequence: TGTGCCAGCAGTGAAGCAAGGGGAGGCACCTACAATGAGCAGTTCCTC.

This clonotype was detected only a few times. The chain carries TRBV5-1 and TRBJ2-1, with 7 bases identical to TRBD2. The CDR3 is 17 residues long. With 1 base clipped from V and 4 bases from J, the junction kept 11 bases outside the gene matches. Per germline, CDR1 SGHRS and CDR2 YFSETQ. CDR3 residues: CASSLSSLADRYNEQFF. For the CDR3, the DNA is TGCGCCAGCAGCTTGTCCTCCCTAGCGGACCGGTACAATGAGCAGTTCTTC.

This clonotype showed up just a few times. The chain couples TRBV2 to TRBJ2-7, with D unresolved. The CDR3 contains 11 residues. V lost 4 bases and J lost 5, with 6 bases in between. The germline V gene has CDR1 SNHLY and CDR2 FYNNEI. CDR3 residues: CASSVRDEQYF. For the CDR3, the DNA is TGTGCCAGCAGTGTCCGGGACGAGCAGTACTTC.

The V gene is TRBV2, the J gene TRBJ2-5; 10 nucleotides agree with TRBD2. The CDR3 length is 17 residues. Unmatched junction bases numbered 11, after V lost 2 bases and J lost 5 bases. In germline, CDR1 is SNHLY, CDR2 FYNNEI. CDR3 DNA sequence: TGTGCCAGCAGTGAATGGGCTAGCGGGAGTGAGGCGGAGACCCAGTACTTC. This codes for CASSEWASGSEAETQYF.

The chain links TRBV12-5 to TRBJ2-3; D gene unclear. CDR1 LGHNT and CDR2 FRNRAP come from the germline V gene. CDR3 length equals 11 residues. The V end was cut by 0 bases, the J end by 14 bases, with 9 bases between. The CDR3 loop reads CASGLVPRPYF. The CDR3 region has the DNA TGTGCTAGTGGTTTGGTCCCCCGCCCGTATTTT.

The V call is TRBV10-2, the J call TRBJ1-2; D is unresolved. Trimming cost V 5 bases and J 0 bases, with 16 bases left between them. This CDR3 has 16 amino acids. Germline CDR1 WSHSY, CDR2 SAAADI. CDR3 sequence reads: CASSPEWTGANYGYTF. The DNA of the CDR3 is TGCGCCAGCAGTCCCGAATGGACGGGAGCTAACTATGGCTACACCTTC.

This clonotype showed up just a few times. The chain has TRBV4-1 and TRBJ2-7, with a weak D call TRBD2 (6 bases). The V gene's germline CDR1 is MGHRA and CDR2 YSYEKL. Between the trimmed V and J ends, which lost 5 bases and 2 bases, there was a span of 16 bases. The CDR3 is made up of 15 amino acids. In nucleotides, the CDR3 is TGCGCCAGCAGCGTAGGATCCGGGACTGCCTACGAGCAGTACTTC. It yields the protein CASSVGSGTAYEQYF.